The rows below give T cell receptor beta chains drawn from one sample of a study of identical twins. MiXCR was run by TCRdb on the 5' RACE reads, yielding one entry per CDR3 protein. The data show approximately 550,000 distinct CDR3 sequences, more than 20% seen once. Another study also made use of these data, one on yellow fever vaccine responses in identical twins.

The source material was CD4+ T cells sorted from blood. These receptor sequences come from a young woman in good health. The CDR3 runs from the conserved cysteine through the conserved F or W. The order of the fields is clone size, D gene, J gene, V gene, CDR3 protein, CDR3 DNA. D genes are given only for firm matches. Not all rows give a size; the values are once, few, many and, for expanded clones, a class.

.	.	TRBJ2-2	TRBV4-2	CASSQGALGGTELFF	TGTGCCAGCAGCCAAGGCGCCCTTGGCGGGACGGAGCTGTTTTTT
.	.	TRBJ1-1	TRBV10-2	CASRSGTVNTEAFF	TGCGCCAGCAGATCCGGGACCGTGAACACTGAAGCTTTCTTT
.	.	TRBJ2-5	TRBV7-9	CASTPGETQYF	TGTGCCAGTACGCCCGGGGAGACCCAGTACTTC
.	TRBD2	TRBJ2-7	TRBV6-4	CASSPLAGGLYEQYF	TGTGCCAGCAGTCCACTAGCGGGAGGCCTCTACGAGCAGTACTTC
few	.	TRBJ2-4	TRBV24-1	CATSEGFVQYF	TGTGCCACCAGTGAGGGTTTCGTTCAGTACTTC
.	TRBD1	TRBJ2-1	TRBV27	CASSTRTGGTGNEQFF	TGTGCCAGCAGTACACGGACAGGTGGGACAGGCAATGAGCAGTTCTTC
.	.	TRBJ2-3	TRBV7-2	CASSLGSLDTQYF	TGTGCCAGCAGCTTAGGGAGTCTAGATACGCAGTATTTT
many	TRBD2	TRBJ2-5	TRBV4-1	CASSQVVAGGPQTQYF	TGCGCCAGCAGCCAAGTCGTAGCGGGAGGGCCGCAGACCCAGTACTTC
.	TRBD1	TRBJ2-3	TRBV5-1	CASSHPGGSTDTQYF	TGCGCCAGCAGCCACCCAGGGGGCTCTACAGATACGCAGTATTTT
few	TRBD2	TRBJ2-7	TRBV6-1	CASRGGGSTLYEQYF	TGTGCCAGCAGAGGTGGCGGGAGTACTCTCTACGAGCAGTACTTC
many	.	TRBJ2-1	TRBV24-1	CATSERTASSSRQFF	TGTGCCACCAGTGAACGGACAGCGTCTTCCAGCCGACAGTTCTTC
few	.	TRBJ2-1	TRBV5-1	CASSSGGAMGSYNEQFF	TGCGCCAGCAGCTCGGGCGGGGCGATGGGCTCCTACAATGAGCAGTTCTTC
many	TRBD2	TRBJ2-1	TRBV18	CASSPRTSPYNEQFF	TGTGCCAGCAGCCCGCGGACTAGCCCTTACAATGAGCAGTTCTTC
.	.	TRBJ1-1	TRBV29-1	CSVVGFMNTEAFF	TGCAGCGTGGTCGGATTCATGAACACTGAAGCTTTCTTT
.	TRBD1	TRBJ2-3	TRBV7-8	CASSFQGAGTDTQYF	TGTGCCAGCAGCTTCCAGGGGGCCGGCACAGATACGCAGTATTTT
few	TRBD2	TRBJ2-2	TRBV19	CASRVDLRRLAGATGELFF	TGTGCCAGTAGAGTCGACCTGCGGAGGCTAGCGGGGGCTACCGGGGAGCTGTTTTTT
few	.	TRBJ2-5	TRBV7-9	CASSPTGPMTQYF	TGTGCCAGCAGCCCGACCGGGCCCATGACCCAGTACTTC
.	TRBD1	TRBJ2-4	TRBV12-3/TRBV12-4	CASSLSTPGQGSYF	TGTGCCAGCAGTTTAAGTACCCCGGGACAGGGTTCGTACTTC
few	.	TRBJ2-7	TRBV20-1	CSASGSSYEQYF	TGCAGTGCTAGCGGATCCTCCTACGAGCAGTACTTC
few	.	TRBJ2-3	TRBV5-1	CASSLPPAGGPDTQYF	TGCGCCAGCAGCCTTCCCCCTGCCGGGGGGCCAGATACGCAGTATTTT
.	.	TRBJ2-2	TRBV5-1	CASSLKLTNTGELFF	TGCGCCAGCAGCTTGAAGCTGACGAACACCGGGGAGCTGTTTTTT
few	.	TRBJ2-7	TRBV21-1	CASPGGLAGVGGVREQYF	TGTGCCAGCCCAGGGGGACTAGCGGGAGTAGGAGGGGTACGCGAGCAGTACTTC
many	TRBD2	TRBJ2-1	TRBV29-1	CSVDGRAGAENEQFF	TGCAGCGTTGACGGGAGGGCCGGGGCGGAAAATGAGCAGTTCTTC
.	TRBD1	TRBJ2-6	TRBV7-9	CASSYGTGTSGANVLTF	TGTGCCAGCAGCTACGGGACAGGAACCTCTGGGGCCAACGTCCTGACTTTC
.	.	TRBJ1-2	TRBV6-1	CASSDATVLIHGYTF	TGTGCCAGCAGTGATGCCACTGTCTTGATTCATGGCTACACCTTC
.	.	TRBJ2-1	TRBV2	CASKNPFVVAYNEQFF	TGTGCCAGCAAGAACCCCTTTGTTGTCGCCTACAATGAGCAGTTCTTC
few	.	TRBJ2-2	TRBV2	CASSRAGPGTGELFF	TGTGCCAGCAGTCGAGCTGGCCCGGGCACCGGGGAGCTGTTTTTT
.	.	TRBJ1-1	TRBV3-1	CASSQLPSMNTEAFF	TGTGCCAGCAGCCAACTGCCCTCTATGAACACTGAAGCTTTCTTT
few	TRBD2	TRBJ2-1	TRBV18	CASSPPGTSGGNSYNEQFF	TGTGCCAGCTCACCACCCGGGACTAGCGGGGGGAACTCCTACAATGAGCAGTTCTTC
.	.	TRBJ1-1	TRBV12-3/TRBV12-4	CASIRGGGGTEAFF	TGTGCCAGCATCCGAGGTGGGGGTGGCACTGAAGCTTTCTTT
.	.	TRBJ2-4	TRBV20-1	CSARVGTAGWSKNIQYF	TGCAGTGCTAGAGTCGGAACGGCAGGGTGGTCCAAAAACATTCAGTACTTC
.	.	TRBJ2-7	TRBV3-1	CASSRRAGGEQYF	TGTGCCAGCAGCAGGCGTGCTGGTGGCGAGCAGTACTTC
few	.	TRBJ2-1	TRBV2	CASSIGSSYNEQFF	TGTGCCAGCAGTATCGGGAGCTCCTACAATGAGCAGTTCTTC
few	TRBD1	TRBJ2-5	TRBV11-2	CASSSTGGFQETQYF	TGTGCCAGCAGCTCGACAGGGGGGTTTCAAGAGACCCAGTACTTC
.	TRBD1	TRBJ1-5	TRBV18	CASSSTGTGSLGNQPQHF	TGTGCCAGCTCTTCTACCGGGACAGGGAGTTTGGGCAATCAGCCCCAGCATTTT
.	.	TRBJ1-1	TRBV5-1	CASSMGGFTEAFF	TGCGCCAGCAGCATGGGGGGGTTCACTGAAGCTTTCTTT
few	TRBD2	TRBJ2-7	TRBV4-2	CASSQGLASGEQYF	TGTGCCAGCAGCCAAGGACTAGCTTCTGGGGAGCAGTACTTC
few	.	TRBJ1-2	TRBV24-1	CATSDRAGYGYTF	TGTGCCACCAGTGACAGGGCGGGCTATGGCTACACCTTC
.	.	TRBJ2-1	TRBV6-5	CASSYGSAYNEQFF	TGTGCCAGCAGTTACGGGAGTGCCTACAATGAGCAGTTCTTC
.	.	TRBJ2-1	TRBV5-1	CASSLAPAANYNEQFF	TGCGCCAGCAGCTTGGCCCCAGCGGCGAACTACAATGAGCAGTTCTTC
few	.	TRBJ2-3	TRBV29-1	CSVGRGTDTQYF	TGCAGCGTTGGCAGGGGCACAGATACGCAGTATTTT
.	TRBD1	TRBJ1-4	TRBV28	CASSPDRVETTNEKLFF	TGTGCCAGCAGCCCGGACAGGGTGGAGACAACTAATGAAAAACTGTTTTTT
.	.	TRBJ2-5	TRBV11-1	CASSTTGETQYF	TGTGCCAGCAGCACAACTGGGGAGACCCAGTACTTC
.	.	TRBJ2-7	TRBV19	CASSPRAQGYEQYF	TGTGCCAGTAGTCCCCGAGCGCAGGGTTACGAGCAGTACTTC
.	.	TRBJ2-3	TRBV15	CATSGRVTASTDTQYF	TGTGCCACCAGCGGGCGGGTGACAGCCAGCACAGATACGCAGTATTTT
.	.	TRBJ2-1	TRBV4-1	CASSQVTRVVSYNEQFF	TGCGCCAGCAGCCAAGTCACCAGGGTAGTCTCCTACAATGAGCAGTTCTTC
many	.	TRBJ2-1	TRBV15	CATSRERASKYNEQFF	TGTGCCACCAGCAGAGAGCGGGCTAGCAAATACAATGAGCAGTTCTTC
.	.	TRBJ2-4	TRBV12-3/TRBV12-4	CASATRLTFKNIQYF	TGTGCCAGCGCTACTAGATTGACCTTTAAAAACATTCAGTACTTC
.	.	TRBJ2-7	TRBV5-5	CASGRDPLYEQYF	TGTGCCAGCGGCCGGGACCCCCTCTACGAGCAGTACTTC
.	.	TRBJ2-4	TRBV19	CASTSGHLAKNIQYF	TGTGCCAGTACCTCTGGCCATTTAGCCAAAAACATTCAGTACTTC
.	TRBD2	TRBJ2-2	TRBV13	CASSLGLLGLADTGELFF	TGTGCCAGCAGCTTAGGCCTCCTTGGACTAGCGGACACCGGGGAGCTGTTTTTT
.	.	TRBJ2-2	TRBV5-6	CASMVGSVTGELFF	TGTGCCAGCATGGTTGGGTCAGTAACCGGGGAGCTGTTTTTT
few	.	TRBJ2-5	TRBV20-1	CSARDFTRETQYF	TGCAGTGCTAGAGACTTTACGAGGGAGACCCAGTACTTC
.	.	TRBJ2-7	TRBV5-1	CASSLEQALGEQYF	TGCGCCAGCAGCTTGGAACAGGCCCTTGGGGAGCAGTACTTC